This is a list of T cell receptor beta chains from one sample in a study of identical twins. Via MiXCR, TCRdb re-called the 5' RACE reads, giving one row per CDR3 protein. The sample lists 600,000 to 700,000 distinct CDR3 sequences; 21% were seen once. These records were also assigned to another study, of T cells expressing NK-cell markers.

Sequencing was performed on PBMCs. Source of these receptors: a woman under 30 in good health. CDR3s include the opening cysteine and the closing phenylalanine or tryptophan. Fields, in order: D gene, clone size, J gene, V gene, CDR3 DNA, CDR3 protein. The D gene is left open where the match is weak. The listing skips clone size in some rows; elsewhere it reads once, few, many or a size class.

D gene: -
clone size: few
J gene: TRBJ1-1
V gene: TRBV5-6
CDR3 DNA: TGTGCCAGCAGATGGCAAGGCACTGAAGCTTTCTTT
CDR3 protein: CASRWQGTEAFF

D gene: -
clone size: -
J gene: TRBJ2-7
V gene: TRBV2
CDR3 DNA: TGTGCCAGCCAAAACCCCAACTCCTACGAGCAGTACTTC
CDR3 protein: CASQNPNSYEQYF

D gene: -
clone size: -
J gene: TRBJ2-7
V gene: TRBV18
CDR3 DNA: TGTGCCAGCTCACCCAACCGGGGGAGGTCGAACGAGCAGTACTTC
CDR3 protein: CASSPNRGRSNEQYF

D gene: -
clone size: -
J gene: TRBJ2-1
V gene: TRBV5-1
CDR3 DNA: TGCGCCAGCAGCTTGGGGGCTAGCGAGGCACTTTACAATGAGCAGTTCTTC
CDR3 protein: CASSLGASEALYNEQFF

D gene: TRBD2
clone size: few
J gene: TRBJ2-5
V gene: TRBV5-1
CDR3 DNA: TGCGCCAGCAGCCCCCGGACTAGCGGGGGTCGGGAGACCCAGTACTTC
CDR3 protein: CASSPRTSGGRETQYF

D gene: -
clone size: few
J gene: TRBJ2-5
V gene: TRBV11-1
CDR3 DNA: TGTGCCAGCAGCTTACTGGGGGATGCCCAGTACTTC
CDR3 protein: CASSLLGDAQYF

D gene: -
clone size: -
J gene: TRBJ1-5
V gene: TRBV5-1
CDR3 DNA: TGCGCCAGCAGTTTGGACATTAATCAGCCCCAGCATTTT
CDR3 protein: CASSLDINQPQHF

D gene: -
clone size: -
J gene: TRBJ1-2
V gene: TRBV9
CDR3 DNA: TGTGCCAGCAGCAAAGAAGCTAACTATGGCTACACCTTC
CDR3 protein: CASSKEANYGYTF

D gene: -
clone size: -
J gene: TRBJ2-3
V gene: TRBV12-3/TRBV12-4
CDR3 DNA: TGTGCCAGCAGTTTGGTGGGGGGGCCTCGGGGAGATACGCAGTATTTT
CDR3 protein: CASSLVGGPRGDTQYF

D gene: TRBD2
clone size: -
J gene: TRBJ2-3
V gene: TRBV20-1
CDR3 DNA: TGCAGTGCCCAGGGGACTAGCGGCAACACAGATACGCAGTATTTT
CDR3 protein: CSAQGTSGNTDTQYF

D gene: -
clone size: few
J gene: TRBJ1-2
V gene: TRBV5-1
CDR3 DNA: TGCGCCAGCAGCTTGGGTTCAGGGGCCGGCTACACCTTC
CDR3 protein: CASSLGSGAGYTF

D gene: -
clone size: -
J gene: TRBJ2-4
V gene: TRBV7-9
CDR3 DNA: TGTGCCAGCAGCTTAGTGGGCAAAAACATTCAGTACTTC
CDR3 protein: CASSLVGKNIQYF

D gene: -
clone size: few
J gene: TRBJ2-3
V gene: TRBV5-6
CDR3 DNA: TGTGCCAGCATCAAACTTGGCGATGTGGATACGCAGTATTTT
CDR3 protein: CASIKLGDVDTQYF

D gene: -
clone size: -
J gene: TRBJ1-1
V gene: TRBV10-3
CDR3 DNA: TGTGCCATCAGAGGACAGTTCCGGGGGGCTGAAGCTTTCTTT
CDR3 protein: CAIRGQFRGAEAFF

D gene: -
clone size: few
J gene: TRBJ2-7
V gene: TRBV29-1
CDR3 DNA: TGCAGCGTTGAAGGAGGGGGCGAGCAGTACTTC
CDR3 protein: CSVEGGGEQYF

D gene: -
clone size: many
J gene: TRBJ1-2
V gene: TRBV20-1
CDR3 DNA: TGCAGTGCTAGCGGTTCAGAGAAGAATAACTATGGCTACACCTTC
CDR3 protein: CSASGSEKNNYGYTF

D gene: -
clone size: few
J gene: TRBJ2-3
V gene: TRBV6-1
CDR3 DNA: TGTGCCAGCAGTCAGCGGGACACTAGCACAGATACGCAGTATTTT
CDR3 protein: CASSQRDTSTDTQYF

D gene: TRBD2
clone size: -
J gene: TRBJ2-1
V gene: TRBV12-3/TRBV12-4
CDR3 DNA: TGTGCCAGCAGTTTACCCCGACTAGCGGGGAGGATCAATGAGCAGTTCTTC
CDR3 protein: CASSLPRLAGRINEQFF

D gene: TRBD2
clone size: few
J gene: TRBJ2-7
V gene: TRBV7-6
CDR3 DNA: TGTGCCAGCAGCTCCACATTAGCGGGGGAGGCCTACGAGCAGTACTTC
CDR3 protein: CASSSTLAGEAYEQYF

D gene: TRBD2
clone size: -
J gene: TRBJ2-5
V gene: TRBV5-6
CDR3 DNA: TGTGCCAGCAGCTATAAAGCGGGAGGGGGGCAAGAGACCCAGTACTTC
CDR3 protein: CASSYKAGGGQETQYF

D gene: -
clone size: many
J gene: TRBJ1-2
V gene: TRBV20-1
CDR3 DNA: TGCAGTGCCACCGACAGTAGCTATGGCTACACCTTC
CDR3 protein: CSATDSSYGYTF

D gene: -
clone size: -
J gene: TRBJ1-4
V gene: TRBV20-1
CDR3 DNA: TGCAGTGCTAACAGGGCGACTAATGAAAAACTGTTTTTT
CDR3 protein: CSANRATNEKLFF

D gene: TRBD1
clone size: few
J gene: TRBJ2-7
V gene: TRBV12-3/TRBV12-4
CDR3 DNA: TGTGCCAGCACTTCGGTTCGGCAGGGGGTCTACGAGCAGTACTTC
CDR3 protein: CASTSVRQGVYEQYF

D gene: -
clone size: -
J gene: TRBJ2-1
V gene: TRBV12-5
CDR3 DNA: TGTGCTAGTGGGGCGGGGAACTACAATGAGCAGTTCTTC
CDR3 protein: CASGAGNYNEQFF

D gene: -
clone size: few
J gene: TRBJ2-2
V gene: TRBV29-1
CDR3 DNA: TGCAGCGTTGAGATCAGGACCGGGGAGCTGTTTTTT
CDR3 protein: CSVEIRTGELFF

D gene: TRBD2
clone size: -
J gene: TRBJ2-7
V gene: TRBV10-2
CDR3 DNA: TGCGCCACCGAAGCGGGAGGGTCCTACGAGCAGTACTTC
CDR3 protein: CATEAGGSYEQYF